Listed here is a single T cell receptor beta chain. This sample is drawn from a study of OX40 agonist ivuxolimab in advanced cancers. Trimming took 4 bases from V and 4 from J, leaving 10 bases between them. This CDR3 has 13 residues. CDR1 is ENHRY and CDR2 is SYGVKD in the germline V gene. Assay used: immunoSEQ multiplex PCR; TCRdb lists only in-frame clones, some missing. The sample yields some 73,000 clones, 86% seen once. The rearrangement uses TRBV10-3 and TRBJ1-1; tentatively, D is TRBD1 (5 bases). The sequencing here drew on CD4+ or CD8+ T cells sorted from blood, taken in a trial of the OX40 agonist ivuxolimab. The origin of this receptor is an adult with an advanced solid tumor such as melanoma, head and neck, liver or kidney cancer. The CDR3 nucleotides are TGTGCCATCAGTGGGGGCTATAGCACTGAAGCTTTCTTT. This gives the protein CAISGGYSTEAFF.